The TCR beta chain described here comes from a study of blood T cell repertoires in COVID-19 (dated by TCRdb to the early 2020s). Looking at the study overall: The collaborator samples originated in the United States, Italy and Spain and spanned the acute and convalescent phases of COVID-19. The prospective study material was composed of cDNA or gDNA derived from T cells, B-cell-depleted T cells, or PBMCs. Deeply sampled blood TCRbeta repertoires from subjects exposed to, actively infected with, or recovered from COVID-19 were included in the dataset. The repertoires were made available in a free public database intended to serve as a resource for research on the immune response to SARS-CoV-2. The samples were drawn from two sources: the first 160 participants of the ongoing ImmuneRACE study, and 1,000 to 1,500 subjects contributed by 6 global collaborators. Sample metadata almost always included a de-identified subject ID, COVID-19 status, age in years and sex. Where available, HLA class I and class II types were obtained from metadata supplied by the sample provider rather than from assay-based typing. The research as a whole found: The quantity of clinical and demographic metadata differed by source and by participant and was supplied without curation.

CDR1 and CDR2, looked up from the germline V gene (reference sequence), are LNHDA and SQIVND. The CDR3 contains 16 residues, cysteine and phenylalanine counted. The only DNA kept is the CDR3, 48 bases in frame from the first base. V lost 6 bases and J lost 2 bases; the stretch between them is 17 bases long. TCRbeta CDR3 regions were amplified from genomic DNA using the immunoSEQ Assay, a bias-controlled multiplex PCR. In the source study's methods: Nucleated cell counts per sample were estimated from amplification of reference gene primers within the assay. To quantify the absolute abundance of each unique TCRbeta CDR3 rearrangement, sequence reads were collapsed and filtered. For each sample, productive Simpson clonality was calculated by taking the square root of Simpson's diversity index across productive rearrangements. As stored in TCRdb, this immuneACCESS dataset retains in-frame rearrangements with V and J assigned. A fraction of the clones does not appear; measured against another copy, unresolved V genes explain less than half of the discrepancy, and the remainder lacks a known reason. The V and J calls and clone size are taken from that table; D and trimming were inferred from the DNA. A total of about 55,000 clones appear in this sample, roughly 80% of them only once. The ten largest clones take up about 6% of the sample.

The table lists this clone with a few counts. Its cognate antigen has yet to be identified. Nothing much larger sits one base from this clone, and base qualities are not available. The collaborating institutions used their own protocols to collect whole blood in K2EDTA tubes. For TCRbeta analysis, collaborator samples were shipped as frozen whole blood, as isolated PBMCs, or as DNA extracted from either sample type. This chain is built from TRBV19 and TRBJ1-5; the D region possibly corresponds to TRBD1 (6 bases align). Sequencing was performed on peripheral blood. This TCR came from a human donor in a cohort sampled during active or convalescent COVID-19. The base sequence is TGTGCCAGTAGCTCCCTGGGGACATTTGGCAATCAGCCCCAGCATTTT. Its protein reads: CASSSLGTFGNQPQHF.